This TCR beta chain stems from a study of cytomegalovirus exposure and HLA in healthy donors. Germline assignment: CDR1 SGHVS and CDR2 FNYEAQ. This CDR3 is built from 17 residues. The V and J ends lost 0 bases and 7 bases, in that order; junction bases with no gene match: 7. This clone was found once. What it recognizes is unknown. Researchers ran the PCR with 60 Vbeta and 13 Jbeta primers. Method: immunoSEQ multiplex PCR; TCRdb's copy keeps in-frame clones and lacks some. The table shows around 130,000 clones, with about 8.5% occurring only once. Study outcomes and limitations: In a later analysis, parvovirus B19, influenza, CMV and Epstein-Barr virus appeared linked to several top co-occurrence clusters. Follow-up analysis later connected one missense variant in DCLRE1C with trimming of TCR beta V- and J-genes.

The specimen was PBMCs. The TCR sequence derives from a man aged 40-55 years in good health and CMV-seronegative. The chain couples TRBV7-6 to TRBJ2-4, with 12 bases lining up with TRBD2. CDR3 DNA: TGTGCCAGCAGCTTAGCGCCGCAAACTAGCGGGGGGAACATTCAGTACTTC. It is translated as CASSLAPQTSGGNIQYF.